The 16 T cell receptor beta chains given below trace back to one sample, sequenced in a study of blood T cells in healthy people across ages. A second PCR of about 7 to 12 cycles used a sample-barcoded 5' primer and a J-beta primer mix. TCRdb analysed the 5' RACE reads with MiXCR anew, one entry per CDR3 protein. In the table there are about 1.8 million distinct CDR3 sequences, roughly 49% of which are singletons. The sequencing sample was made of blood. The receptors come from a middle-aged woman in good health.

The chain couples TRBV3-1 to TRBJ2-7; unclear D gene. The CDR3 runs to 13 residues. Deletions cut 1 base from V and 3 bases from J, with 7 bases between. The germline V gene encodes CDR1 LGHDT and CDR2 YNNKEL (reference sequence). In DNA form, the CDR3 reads TGTGCCAGCAGCCAAGCACCGAACTACGAGCAGTACTTC. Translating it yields CASSQAPNYEQYF.

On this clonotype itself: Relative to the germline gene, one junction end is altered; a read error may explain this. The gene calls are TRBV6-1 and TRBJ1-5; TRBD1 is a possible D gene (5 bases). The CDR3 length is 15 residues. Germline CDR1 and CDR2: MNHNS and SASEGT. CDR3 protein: CASREDRGVYQPQHF. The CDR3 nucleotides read TGTGCCAGCAGGGAAGACCGGGGCGTTTATCAGCCCCAGCATTTT.

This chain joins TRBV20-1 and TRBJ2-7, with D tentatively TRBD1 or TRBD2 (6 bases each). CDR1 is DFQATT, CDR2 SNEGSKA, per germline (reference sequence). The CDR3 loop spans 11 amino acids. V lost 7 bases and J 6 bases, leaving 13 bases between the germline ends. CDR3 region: CSGRGGSEQYF. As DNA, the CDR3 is TGCAGTGGCAGGGGAGGTAGCGAGCAGTACTTC.

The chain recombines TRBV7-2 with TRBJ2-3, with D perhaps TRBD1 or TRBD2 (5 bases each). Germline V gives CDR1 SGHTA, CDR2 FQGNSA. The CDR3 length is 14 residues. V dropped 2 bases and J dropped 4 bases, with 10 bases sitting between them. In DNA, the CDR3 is TGTGCCAGCAGCTTAATGAGGGGCCCAGATACGCAGTATTTT. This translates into CASSLMRGPDTQYF.

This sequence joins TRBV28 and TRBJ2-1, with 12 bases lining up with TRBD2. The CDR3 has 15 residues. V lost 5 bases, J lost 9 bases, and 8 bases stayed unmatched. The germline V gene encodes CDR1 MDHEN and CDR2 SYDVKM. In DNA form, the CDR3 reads TGTGCCAGCAGTCTAGCGGGAGGGCCCCTAGCTGAGCAGTTCTTC. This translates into CASSLAGGPLAEQFF. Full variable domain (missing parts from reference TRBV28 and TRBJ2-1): DVKVTQSSRYLVKRTGEKVFLECVQDMDHENMFWYRQDPGLGLRLIYFSYDVKMKEKGDIPEGYSVSREKKERFSLILESASTNQTSMYLCASSLAGGPLAEQFFGPGTRLTVL.

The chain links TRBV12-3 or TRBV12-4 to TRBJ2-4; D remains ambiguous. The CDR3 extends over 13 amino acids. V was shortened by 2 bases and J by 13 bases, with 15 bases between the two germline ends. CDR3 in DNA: TGTGCCAGCAGTTTAATGGCTTCGCATGAGCAGTACTTC. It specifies CASSLMASHEQYF.

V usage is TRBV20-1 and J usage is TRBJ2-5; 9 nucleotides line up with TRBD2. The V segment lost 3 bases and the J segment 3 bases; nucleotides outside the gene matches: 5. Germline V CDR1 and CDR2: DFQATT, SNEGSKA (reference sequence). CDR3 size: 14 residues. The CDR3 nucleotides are TGCAGTGCTAGGCAAGGCGGGGGGGAAGAGACCCAGTACTTC. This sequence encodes CSARQGGGEETQYF.

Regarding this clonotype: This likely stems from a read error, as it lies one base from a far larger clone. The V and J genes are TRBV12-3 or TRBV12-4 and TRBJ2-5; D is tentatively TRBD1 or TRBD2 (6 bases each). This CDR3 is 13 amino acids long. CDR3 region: CAGSLGGLETQYF. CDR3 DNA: TGTGCCGGCAGTTTAGGGGGGCTGGAGACCCAGTACTTC.

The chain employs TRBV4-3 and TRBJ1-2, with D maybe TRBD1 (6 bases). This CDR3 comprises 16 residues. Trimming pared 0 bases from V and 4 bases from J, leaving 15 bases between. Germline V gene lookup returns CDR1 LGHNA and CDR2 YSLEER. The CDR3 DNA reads TGCGCCAGCAGCCAAGATTCTGACCCGGGGGCCTATGGCTACACCTTC. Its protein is CASSQDSDPGAYGYTF.

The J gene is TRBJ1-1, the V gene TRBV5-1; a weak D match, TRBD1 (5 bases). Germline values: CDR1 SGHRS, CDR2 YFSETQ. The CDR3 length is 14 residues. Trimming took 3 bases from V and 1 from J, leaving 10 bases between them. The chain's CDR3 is CASSWGPTNTEAFF. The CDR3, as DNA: TGCGCCAGCAGCTGGGGACCGACGAACACTGAAGCTTTCTTT.

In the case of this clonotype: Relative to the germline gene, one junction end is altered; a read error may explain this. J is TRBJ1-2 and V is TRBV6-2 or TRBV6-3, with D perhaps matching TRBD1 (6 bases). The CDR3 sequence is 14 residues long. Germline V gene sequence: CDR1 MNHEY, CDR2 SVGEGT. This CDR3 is CASSLDSTNYDYTF. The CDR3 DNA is TGTGCCAGCAGTTTGGACAGTACTAACTATGACTACACCTTC.

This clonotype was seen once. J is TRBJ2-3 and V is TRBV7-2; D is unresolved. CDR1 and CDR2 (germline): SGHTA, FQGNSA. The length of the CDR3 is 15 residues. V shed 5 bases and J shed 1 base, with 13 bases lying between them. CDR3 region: CASSISNLGTDTQYF. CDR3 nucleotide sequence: TGTGCCAGCAGCATCTCGAATTTAGGCACAGATACGCAGTATTTT.

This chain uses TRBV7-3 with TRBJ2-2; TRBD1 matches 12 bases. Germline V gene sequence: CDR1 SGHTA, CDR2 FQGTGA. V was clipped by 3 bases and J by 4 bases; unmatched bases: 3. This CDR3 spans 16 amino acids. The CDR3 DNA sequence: TGTGCCAGCAGCTTCCGGGACAGGGGGCGCACCGGGGAGCTGTTTTTT. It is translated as CASSFRDRGRTGELFF.

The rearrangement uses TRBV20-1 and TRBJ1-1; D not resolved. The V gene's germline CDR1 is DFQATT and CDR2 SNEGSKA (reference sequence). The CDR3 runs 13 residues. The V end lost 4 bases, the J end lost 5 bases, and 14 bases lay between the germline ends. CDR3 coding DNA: TGCAGTGCTACTAGTACCATAGGGACTGAAGCTTTCTTT. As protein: CSATSTIGTEAFF.

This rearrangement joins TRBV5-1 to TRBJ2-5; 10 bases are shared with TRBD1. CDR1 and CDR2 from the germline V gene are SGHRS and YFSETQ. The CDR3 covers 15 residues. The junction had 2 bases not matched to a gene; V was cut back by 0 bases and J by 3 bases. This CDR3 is CASSLGQGAKETQYF. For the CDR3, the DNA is TGCGCCAGCAGCTTGGGACAGGGGGCGAAAGAGACCCAGTACTTC.

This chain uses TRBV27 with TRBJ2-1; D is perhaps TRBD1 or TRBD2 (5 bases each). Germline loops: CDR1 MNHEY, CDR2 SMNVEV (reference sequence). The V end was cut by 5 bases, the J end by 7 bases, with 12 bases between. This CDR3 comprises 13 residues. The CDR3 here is CASSEGFLNEQFF. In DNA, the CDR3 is TGTGCCAGCAGTGAGGGGTTTTTGAATGAGCAGTTCTTC.